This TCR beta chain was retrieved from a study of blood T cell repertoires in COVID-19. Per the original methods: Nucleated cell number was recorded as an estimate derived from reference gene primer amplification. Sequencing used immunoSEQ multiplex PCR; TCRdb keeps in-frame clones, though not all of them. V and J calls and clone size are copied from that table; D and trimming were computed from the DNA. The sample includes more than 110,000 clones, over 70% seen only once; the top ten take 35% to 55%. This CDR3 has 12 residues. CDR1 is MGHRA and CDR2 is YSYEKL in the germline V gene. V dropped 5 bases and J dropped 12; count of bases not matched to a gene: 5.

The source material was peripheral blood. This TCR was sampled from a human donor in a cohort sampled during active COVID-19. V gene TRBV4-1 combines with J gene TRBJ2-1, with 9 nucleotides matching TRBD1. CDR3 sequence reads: CASSGHRGRQFF. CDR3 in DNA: TGCGCCAGCAGCGGACACAGGGGGCGGCAGTTCTTC.